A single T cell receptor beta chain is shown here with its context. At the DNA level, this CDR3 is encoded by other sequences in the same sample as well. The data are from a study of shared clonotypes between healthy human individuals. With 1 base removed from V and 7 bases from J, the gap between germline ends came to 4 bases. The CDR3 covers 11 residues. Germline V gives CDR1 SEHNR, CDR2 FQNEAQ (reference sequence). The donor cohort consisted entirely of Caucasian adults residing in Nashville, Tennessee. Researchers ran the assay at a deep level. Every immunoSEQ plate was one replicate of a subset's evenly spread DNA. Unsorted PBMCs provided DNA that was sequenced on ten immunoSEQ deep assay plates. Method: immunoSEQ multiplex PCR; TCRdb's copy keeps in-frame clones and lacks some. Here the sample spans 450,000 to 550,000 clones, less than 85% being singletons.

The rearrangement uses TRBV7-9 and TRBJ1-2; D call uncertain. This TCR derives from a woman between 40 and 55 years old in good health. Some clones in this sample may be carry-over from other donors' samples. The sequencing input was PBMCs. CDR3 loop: CASSLGLGYTF. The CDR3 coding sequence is TGTGCCAGCAGCTTAGGGCTTGGCTACACCTTC.